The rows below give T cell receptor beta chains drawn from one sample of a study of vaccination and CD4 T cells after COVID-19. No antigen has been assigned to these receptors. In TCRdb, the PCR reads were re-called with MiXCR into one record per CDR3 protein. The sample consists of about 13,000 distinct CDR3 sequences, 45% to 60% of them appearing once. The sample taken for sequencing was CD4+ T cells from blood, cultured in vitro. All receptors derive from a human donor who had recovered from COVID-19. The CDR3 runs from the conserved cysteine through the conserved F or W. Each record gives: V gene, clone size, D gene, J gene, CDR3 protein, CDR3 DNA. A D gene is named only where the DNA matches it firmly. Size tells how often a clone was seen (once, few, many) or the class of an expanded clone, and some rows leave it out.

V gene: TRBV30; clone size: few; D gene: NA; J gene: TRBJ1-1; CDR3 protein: CAWSGQVMNTEAFF; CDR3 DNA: TGTGCCTGGAGCGGCCAGGTTATGAACACTGAAGCTTTCTTT
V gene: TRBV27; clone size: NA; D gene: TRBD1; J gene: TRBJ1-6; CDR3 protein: CASRLQGQWNSPLHF; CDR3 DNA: TGTGCCAGCAGGTTGCAGGGACAGTGGAATTCACCCCTCCACTTT
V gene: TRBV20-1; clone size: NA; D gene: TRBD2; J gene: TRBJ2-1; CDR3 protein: CSAREGAGVGEQFF; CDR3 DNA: TGCAGTGCTAGAGAAGGGGCGGGAGTAGGTGAGCAGTTCTTC
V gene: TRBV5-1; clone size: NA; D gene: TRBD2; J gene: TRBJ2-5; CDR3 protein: CASSGVWGGQETQYF; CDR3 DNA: TGCGCCAGCAGCGGGGTGTGGGGGGGCCAAGAGACCCAGTACTTC
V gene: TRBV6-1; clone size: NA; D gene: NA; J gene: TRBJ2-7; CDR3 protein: CASSVKPGSWLEQYF; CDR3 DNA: TGTGCCAGCAGTGTAAAACCGGGAAGCTGGCTCGAGCAGTACTTC
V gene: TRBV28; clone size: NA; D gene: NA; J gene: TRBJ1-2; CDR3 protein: CATWVLSTPYGYTF; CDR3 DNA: TGTGCCACCTGGGTGCTTTCCACCCCCTATGGCTACACCTTC
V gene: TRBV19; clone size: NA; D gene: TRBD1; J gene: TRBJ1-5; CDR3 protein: CASSPRDRGSSNQPQHF; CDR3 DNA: TGTGCCAGTAGTCCTCGGGACAGGGGTAGTAGCAATCAGCCCCAGCATTTT
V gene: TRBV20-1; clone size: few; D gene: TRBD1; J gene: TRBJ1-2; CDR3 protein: CSARDSANYGYTF; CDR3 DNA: TGCAGCGCAAGGGACAGCGCTAACTATGGCTACACCTTC
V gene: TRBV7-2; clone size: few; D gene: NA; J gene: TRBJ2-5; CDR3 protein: CASSRRGETQYF; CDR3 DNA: TGTGCCAGCAGTCGGAGGGGGGAGACCCAGTACTTC
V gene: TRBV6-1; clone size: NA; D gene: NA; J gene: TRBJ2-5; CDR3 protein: CASSKQETQYF; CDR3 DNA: TGTGCCAGCAGCAAGCAAGAGACCCAGTACTTC
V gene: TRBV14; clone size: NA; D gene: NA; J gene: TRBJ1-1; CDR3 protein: CASSQMFGLGTEAFF; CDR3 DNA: TGTGCCAGCAGCCAAATGTTTGGGTTGGGGACTGAAGCTTTCTTT
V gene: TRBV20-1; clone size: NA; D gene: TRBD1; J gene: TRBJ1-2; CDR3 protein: CSASYPPKPETGMNTDGYTF; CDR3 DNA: TGCAGTGCTAGTTACCCCCCGAAGCCAGAGACAGGGATGAATACGGACGGCTACACCTTC
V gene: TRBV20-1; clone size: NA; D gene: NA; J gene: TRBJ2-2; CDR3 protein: CSAQADTGELFF; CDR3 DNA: TGCAGTGCTCAGGCGGACACCGGGGAGCTGTTTTTT
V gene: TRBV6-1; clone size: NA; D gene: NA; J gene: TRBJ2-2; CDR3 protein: CASSAGRANTGELFF; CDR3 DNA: TGTGCCAGCAGTGCGGGACGGGCGAACACCGGGGAGCTGTTTTTT
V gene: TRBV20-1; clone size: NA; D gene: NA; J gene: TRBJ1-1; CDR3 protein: CSATENAEAFF; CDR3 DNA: TGCAGTGCTACGGAGAACGCTGAAGCTTTCTTT
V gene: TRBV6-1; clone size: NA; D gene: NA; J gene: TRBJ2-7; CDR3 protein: CASSQDFVLGYEQYF; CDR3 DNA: TGTGCCAGCAGTCAGGACTTCGTGCTGGGGTACGAGCAGTACTTC
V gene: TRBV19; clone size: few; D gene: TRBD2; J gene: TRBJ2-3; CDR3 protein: CASRWTSGISTDTQYF; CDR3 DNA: TGTGCCAGTCGATGGACTAGCGGGATTAGCACAGATACGCAGTATTTT
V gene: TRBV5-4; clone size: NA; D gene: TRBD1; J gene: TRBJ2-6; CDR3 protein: CASSTPTGGLASGANVLTF; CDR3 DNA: TGTGCCAGCAGCACGCCGACAGGGGGATTAGCGTCTGGGGCCAACGTCCTGACTTTC
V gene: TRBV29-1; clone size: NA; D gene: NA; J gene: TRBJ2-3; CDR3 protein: CSVAVQSQRDTQYF; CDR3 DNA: TGCAGCGTAGCCGTACAGAGCCAACGAGATACGCAGTATTTT
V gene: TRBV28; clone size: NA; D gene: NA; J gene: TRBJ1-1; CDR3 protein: CASTSTGTEAFF; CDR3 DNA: TGTGCCAGCACCTCTACCGGTACTGAAGCTTTCTTT
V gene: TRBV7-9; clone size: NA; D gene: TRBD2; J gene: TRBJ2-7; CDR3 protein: CATHPGLAGSYEQYF; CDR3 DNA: TGTGCCACCCATCCGGGACTAGCGGGGTCCTACGAGCAGTACTTC
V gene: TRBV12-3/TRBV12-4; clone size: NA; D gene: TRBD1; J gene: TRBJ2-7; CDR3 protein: CASSFAQGYEQYF; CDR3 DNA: TGTGCCAGCAGTTTCGCACAGGGGTACGAGCAGTACTTC
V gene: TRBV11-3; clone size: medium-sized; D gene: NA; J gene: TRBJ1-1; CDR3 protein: CASSSGQDTEAFF; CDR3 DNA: TGTGCCAGCAGCTCCGGGCAGGACACTGAAGCTTTCTTT
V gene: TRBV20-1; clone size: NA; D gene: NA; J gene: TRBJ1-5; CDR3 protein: CSARDPRGRQPQHF; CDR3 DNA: TGCAGTGCTAGAGACCCCAGGGGTCGGCAGCCCCAGCATTTT
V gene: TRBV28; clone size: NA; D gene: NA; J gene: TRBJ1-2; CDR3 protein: CASSRYGYTF; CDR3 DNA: TGTGCCAGCAGCCGTTATGGCTACACCTTC
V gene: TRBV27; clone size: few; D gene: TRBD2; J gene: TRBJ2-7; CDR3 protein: CASSAPRLAGASYEQYF; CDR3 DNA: TGTGCCAGCAGTGCCCCCAGACTAGCGGGAGCCTCCTACGAGCAGTACTTC